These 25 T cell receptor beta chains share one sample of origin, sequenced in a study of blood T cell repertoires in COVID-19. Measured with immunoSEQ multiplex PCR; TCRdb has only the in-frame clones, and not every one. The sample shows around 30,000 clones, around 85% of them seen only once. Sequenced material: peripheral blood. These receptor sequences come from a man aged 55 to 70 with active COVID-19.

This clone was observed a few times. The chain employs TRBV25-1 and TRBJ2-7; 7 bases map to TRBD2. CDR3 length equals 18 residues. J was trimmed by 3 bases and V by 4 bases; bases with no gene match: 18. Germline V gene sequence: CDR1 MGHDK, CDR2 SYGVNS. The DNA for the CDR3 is TGTGCCAGCAGTGTTCAGGCTGCGGGAGCCCCCAGGGTCTACGAGCAGTACTTC. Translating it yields CASSVQAAGAPRVYEQYF.

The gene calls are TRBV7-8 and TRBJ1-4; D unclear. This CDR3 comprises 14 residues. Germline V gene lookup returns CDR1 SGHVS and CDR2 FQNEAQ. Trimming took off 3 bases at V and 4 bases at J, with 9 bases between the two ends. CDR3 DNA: TGTGCCAGCAGCTTGCAGGCTCTTAATGAAAAACTGTTTTTT. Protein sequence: CASSLQALNEKLFF.

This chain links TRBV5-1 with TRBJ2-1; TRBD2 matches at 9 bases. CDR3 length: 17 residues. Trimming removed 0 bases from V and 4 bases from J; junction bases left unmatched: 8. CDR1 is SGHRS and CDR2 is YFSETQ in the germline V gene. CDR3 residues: CASSLVRGTSTYNEQFF. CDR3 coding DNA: TGCGCCAGCAGCTTGGTACGCGGGACTAGCACATACAATGAGCAGTTCTTC.

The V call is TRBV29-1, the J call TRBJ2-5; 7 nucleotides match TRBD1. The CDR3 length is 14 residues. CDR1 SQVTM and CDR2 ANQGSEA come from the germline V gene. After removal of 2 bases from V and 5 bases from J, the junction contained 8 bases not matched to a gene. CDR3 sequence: CSVEPTGLGETQYF. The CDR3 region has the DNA TGCAGCGTTGAACCGACAGGGTTGGGGGAGACCCAGTACTTC.

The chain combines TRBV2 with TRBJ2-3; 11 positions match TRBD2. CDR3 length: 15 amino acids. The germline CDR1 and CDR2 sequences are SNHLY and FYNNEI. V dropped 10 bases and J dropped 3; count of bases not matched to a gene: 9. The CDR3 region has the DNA TGTGCCACCTCTCCTAGGACTAGCGGGACAGATACGCAGTATTTT. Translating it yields CATSPRTSGTDTQYF. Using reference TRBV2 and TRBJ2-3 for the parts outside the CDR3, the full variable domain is EPEVTQTPSHQVTQMGQEVILRCVPISNHLYFYWYRQILGQKVEFLVSFYNNEISEKSEIFDDQFSVERPDGSNFTLKIRSTKLEDSAMYFCATSPRTSGTDTQYFGPGTRLTVL.

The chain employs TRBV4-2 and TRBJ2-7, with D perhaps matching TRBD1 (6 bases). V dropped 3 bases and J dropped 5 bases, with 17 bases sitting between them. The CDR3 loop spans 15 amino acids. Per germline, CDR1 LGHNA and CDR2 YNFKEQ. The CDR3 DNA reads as TGTGCCAGCAGCCAGGGGGCGGGTCCTTCCAACGAGCAGTACTTC. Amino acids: CASSQGAGPSNEQYF.

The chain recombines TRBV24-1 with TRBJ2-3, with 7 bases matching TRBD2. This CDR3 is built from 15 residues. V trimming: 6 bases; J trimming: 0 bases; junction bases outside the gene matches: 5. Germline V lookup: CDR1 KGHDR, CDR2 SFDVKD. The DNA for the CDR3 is TGTGCCACCAGTTGGGGGGGTACTAGCACAGATACGCAGTATTTT. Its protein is CATSWGGTSTDTQYF.

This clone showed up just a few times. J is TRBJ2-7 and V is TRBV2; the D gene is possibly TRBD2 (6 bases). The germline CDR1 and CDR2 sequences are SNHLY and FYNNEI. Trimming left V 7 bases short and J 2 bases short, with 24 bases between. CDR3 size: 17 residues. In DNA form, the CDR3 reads TGTGCCAGCACACTGAATGGGGGGACTGTAACAACCTACGAGCAGTACTTC. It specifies CASTLNGGTVTTYEQYF.

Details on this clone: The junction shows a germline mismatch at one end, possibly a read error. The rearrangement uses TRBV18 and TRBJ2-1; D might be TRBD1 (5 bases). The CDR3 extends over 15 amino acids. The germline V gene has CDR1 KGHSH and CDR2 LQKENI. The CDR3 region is CASSPLYRQGNEQFF. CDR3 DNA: TGTGCCAGCTCCCCACTATATAGGCAGGGCAATGAGCAGTTCTTC.

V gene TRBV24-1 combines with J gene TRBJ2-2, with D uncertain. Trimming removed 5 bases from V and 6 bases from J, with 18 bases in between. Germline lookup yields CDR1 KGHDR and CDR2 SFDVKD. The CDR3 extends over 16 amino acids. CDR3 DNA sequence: TGTGCCACCAGTGCAAGTGTCGGGTCTTCGGCCGGGGAGCTGTTTTTT. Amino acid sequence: CATSASVGSSAGELFF.

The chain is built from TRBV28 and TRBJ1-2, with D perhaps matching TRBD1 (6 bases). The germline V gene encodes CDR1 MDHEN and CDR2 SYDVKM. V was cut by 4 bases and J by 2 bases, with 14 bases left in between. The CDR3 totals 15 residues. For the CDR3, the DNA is TGTGCCAGCAGTTCCTACAGGGTTTCGAACTATGGCTACACCTTC. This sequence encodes CASSSYRVSNYGYTF.

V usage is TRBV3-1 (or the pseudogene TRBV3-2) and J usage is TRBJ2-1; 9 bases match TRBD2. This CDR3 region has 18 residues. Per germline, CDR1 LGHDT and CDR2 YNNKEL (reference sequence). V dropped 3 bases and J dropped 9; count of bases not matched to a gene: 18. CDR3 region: CASSHKYLAGDKPFEQFF. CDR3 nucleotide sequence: TGTGCCAGCAGCCACAAATATTTAGCGGGAGATAAGCCTTTTGAGCAGTTCTTC.

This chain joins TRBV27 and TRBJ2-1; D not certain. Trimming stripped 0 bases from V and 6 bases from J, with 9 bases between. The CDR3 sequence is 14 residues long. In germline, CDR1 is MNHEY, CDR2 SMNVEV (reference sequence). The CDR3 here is CASSLSAPSNEQFF. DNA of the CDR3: TGTGCCAGCAGTTTATCCGCCCCTAGCAATGAGCAGTTCTTC.

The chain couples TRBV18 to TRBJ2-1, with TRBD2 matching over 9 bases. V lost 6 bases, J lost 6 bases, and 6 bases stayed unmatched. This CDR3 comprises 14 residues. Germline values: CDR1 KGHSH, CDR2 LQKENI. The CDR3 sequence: CASSRGLASNEQFF. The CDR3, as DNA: TGTGCCAGCTCGCGGGGACTAGCCTCCAATGAGCAGTTCTTC.

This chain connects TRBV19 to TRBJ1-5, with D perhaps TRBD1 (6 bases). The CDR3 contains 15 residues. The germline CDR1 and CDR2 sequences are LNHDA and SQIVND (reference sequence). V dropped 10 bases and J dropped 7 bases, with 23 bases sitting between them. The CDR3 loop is CATAVLSGTKQPQHF. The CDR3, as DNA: TGTGCCACCGCGGTCCTTTCGGGGACAAAGCAGCCCCAGCATTTT. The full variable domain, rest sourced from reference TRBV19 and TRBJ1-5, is DGGITQSPKYLFRKEGQNVTLSCEQNLNHDAMYWYRQDPGQGLRLIYYSQIVNDFQKGDIAEGYSVSREKKESFPLTVTSAQKNPTAFYLCATAVLSGTKQPQHFGDGTRLSIL.

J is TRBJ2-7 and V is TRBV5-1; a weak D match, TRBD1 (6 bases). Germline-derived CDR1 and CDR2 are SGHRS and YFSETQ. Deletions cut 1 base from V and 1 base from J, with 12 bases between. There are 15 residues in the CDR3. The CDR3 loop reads CASSLYWTASYEQYF. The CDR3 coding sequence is TGCGCCAGCAGCTTGTATTGGACAGCTTCCTACGAGCAGTACTTC.

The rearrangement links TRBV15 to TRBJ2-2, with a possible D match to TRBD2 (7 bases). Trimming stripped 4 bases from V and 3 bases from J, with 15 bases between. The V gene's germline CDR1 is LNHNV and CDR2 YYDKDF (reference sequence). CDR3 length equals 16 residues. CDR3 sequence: CATSKPGAGDTGELFF. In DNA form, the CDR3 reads TGTGCCACCAGCAAACCGGGGGCGGGAGACACCGGGGAGCTGTTTTTT.

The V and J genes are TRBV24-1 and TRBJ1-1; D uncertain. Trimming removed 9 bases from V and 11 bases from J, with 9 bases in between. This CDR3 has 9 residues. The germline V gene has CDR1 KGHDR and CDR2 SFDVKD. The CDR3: CATALQAFF. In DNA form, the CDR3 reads TGTGCCACCGCTCTTCAGGCTTTCTTT.

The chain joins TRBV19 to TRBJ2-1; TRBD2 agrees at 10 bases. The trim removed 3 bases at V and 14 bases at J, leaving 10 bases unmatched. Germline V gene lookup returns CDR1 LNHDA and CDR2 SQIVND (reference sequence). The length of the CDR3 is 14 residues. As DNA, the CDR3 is TGTGCCAGTAGTATCCGAGCGGGAGGGCCCGGGGAGTTCTTC. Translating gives CASSIRAGGPGEFF.

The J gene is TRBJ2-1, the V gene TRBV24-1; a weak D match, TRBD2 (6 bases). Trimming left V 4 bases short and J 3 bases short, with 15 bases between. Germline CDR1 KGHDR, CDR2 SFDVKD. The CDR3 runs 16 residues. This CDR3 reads CATSESTWRGYNEQFF. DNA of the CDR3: TGTGCCACCAGTGAAAGTACCTGGCGGGGCTACAATGAGCAGTTCTTC.

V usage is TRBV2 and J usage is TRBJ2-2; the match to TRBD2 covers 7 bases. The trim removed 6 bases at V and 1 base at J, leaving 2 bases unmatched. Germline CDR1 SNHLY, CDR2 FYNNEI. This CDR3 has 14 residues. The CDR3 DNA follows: TGTGCCAGCAGGGCTAGCGGGAACACCGGGGAGCTGTTTTTT. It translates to CASRASGNTGELFF. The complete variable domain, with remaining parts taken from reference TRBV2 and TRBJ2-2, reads EPEVTQTPSHQVTQMGQEVILRCVPISNHLYFYWYRQILGQKVEFLVSFYNNEISEKSEIFDDQFSVERPDGSNFTLKIRSTKLEDSAMYFCASRASGNTGELFFGEGSRLTVL.

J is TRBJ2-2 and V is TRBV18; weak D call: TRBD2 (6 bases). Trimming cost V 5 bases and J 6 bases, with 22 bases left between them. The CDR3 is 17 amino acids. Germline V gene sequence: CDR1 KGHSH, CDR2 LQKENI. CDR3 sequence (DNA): TGTGCCAGCTCAGCCATCCCCCCGGCCTGGGGGGCCGGGGAGCTGTTTTTT. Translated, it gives CASSAIPPAWGAGELFF.

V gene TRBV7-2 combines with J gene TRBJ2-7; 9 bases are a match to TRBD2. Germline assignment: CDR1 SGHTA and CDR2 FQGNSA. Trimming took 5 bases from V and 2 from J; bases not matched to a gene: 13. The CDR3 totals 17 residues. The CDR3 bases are TGTGCCAGCAGCCTCCGCGGGCTAGCGGGATATACCTACGAGCAGTACTTC. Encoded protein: CASSLRGLAGYTYEQYF. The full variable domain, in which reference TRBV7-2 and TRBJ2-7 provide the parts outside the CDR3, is GAGVSQSPSNKVTEKGKDVELRCDPISGHTALYWYRQSLGQGLEFLIYFQGNSAPDKSGLPSDRFSAERTGGSVSTLTIQRTQQEDSAVYLCASSLRGLAGYTYEQYFGPGTRLTVT.

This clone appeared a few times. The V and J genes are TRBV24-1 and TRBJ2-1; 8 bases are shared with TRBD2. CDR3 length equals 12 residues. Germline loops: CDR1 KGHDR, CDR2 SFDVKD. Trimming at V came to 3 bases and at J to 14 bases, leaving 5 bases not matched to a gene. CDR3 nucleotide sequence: TGTGCCACCAGTGATGGACTAGCCAGAGAGTTCTTC. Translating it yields CATSDGLAREFF.

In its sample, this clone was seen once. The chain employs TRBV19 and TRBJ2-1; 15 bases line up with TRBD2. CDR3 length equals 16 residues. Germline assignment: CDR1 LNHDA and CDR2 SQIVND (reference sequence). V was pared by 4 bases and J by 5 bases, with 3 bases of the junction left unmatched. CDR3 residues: CASSTGLAGGNNEQFF. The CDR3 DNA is TGTGCCAGTAGTACCGGACTAGCGGGAGGGAACAATGAGCAGTTCTTC.